The entry that follows covers one TCR beta chain sequence. Per the authors' pipeline: Estimation of nucleated cell counts relied on the amplification of reference gene primers. Sequenced by immunoSEQ multiplex PCR; TCRdb stores in-frame clones only, minus some. That table gives V, J and clone size, and the DNA gave D and trimming. The data hold 190,000 or so clones, with around 85% observed a single time. This entry is derived from a study of blood T cell repertoires in COVID-19. Participants were placed into cohorts based on the clinical history they reported. Germline loops: CDR1 SGHAT, CDR2 FQNNGV. Trimming removed 1 base at V and 6 bases at J, with 13 bases between. This CDR3 has 14 amino acids.

This TCR came from a man in his forties who had recovered from COVID-19. Sequenced input: PBMCs or T cells enriched from blood (not recorded which). The chain joins TRBV11-2 to TRBJ2-7, with a possible D match to TRBD1 (6 bases). CDR3 sequence: CASSLALTGLEQYF. The DNA for the CDR3 is TGTGCCAGCAGCTTAGCCCTGACAGGTCTCGAGCAGTACTTC.